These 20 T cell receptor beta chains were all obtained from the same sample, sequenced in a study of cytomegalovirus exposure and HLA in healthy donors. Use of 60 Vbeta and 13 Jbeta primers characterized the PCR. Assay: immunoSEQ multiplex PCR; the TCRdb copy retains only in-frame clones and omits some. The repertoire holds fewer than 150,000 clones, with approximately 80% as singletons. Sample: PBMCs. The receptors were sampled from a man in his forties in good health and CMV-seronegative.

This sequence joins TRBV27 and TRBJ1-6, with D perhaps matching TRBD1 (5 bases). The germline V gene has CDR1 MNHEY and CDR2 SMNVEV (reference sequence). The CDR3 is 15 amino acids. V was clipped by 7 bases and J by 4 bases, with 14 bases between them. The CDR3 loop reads CASMFRAAYNSPLHF. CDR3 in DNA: TGTGCCAGCATGTTCAGGGCCGCGTATAATTCACCCCTCCACTTT.

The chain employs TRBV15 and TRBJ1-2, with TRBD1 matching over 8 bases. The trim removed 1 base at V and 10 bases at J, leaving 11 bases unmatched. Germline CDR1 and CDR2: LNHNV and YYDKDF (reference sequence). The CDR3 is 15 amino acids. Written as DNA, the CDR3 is TGTGCCACCAGCAGAGTAACGGACAGGGACTCTCCCTACACCTTC. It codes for CATSRVTDRDSPYTF.

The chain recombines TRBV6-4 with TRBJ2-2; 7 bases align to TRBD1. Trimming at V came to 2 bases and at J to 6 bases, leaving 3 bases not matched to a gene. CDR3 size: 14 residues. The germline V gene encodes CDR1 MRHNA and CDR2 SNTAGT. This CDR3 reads CASSDEGAPGELFF. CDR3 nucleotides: TGTGCCAGCAGTGACGAGGGGGCACCCGGGGAGCTGTTTTTT.

CDR3 bases: TGTGCCATCACAAGCGTCGGGGACTATGGCTACACCTTC. Amino acid sequence: CAITSVGDYGYTF. This rearrangement joins TRBV11-2 to TRBJ1-2; no clear D. There are 13 residues in the CDR3. The germline V gene encodes CDR1 SGHAT and CDR2 FQNNGV. V dropped 10 bases and J dropped 3 bases, with 15 bases sitting between them.

The CDR3 sequence: CASSFAGLEREYTGELFF. The CDR3 nucleotides read TGTGCCAGCAGCTTTGCGGGATTGGAGCGGGAGTACACCGGGGAGCTGTTTTTT. The chain recombines TRBV12-1 with TRBJ2-2; the table's D gene call, TRBD2, was not cross checked with the DNA. TRBV12-1 is recorded as a pseudogene. This CDR3 is built from 18 residues.

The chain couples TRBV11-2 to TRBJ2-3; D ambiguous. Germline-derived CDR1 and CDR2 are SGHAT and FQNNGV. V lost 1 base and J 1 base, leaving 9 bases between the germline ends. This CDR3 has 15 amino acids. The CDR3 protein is CASSLVVSRTDTQYF. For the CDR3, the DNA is TGTGCCAGCAGCTTAGTAGTTTCCCGCACAGATACGCAGTATTTT.

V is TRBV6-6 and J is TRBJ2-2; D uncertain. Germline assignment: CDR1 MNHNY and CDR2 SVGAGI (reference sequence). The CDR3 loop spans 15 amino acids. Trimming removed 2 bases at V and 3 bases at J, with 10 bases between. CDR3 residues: CASSYPVRDTGELFF. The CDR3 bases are TGTGCCAGCAGTTACCCAGTCCGGGACACCGGGGAGCTGTTTTTT.

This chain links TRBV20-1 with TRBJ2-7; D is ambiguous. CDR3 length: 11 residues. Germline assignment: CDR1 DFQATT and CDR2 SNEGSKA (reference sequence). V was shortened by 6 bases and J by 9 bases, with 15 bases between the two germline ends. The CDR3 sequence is CSAPGTAGQYF. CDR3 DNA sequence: TGCAGTGCCCCCGGAACTGCAGGGCAGTACTTC.

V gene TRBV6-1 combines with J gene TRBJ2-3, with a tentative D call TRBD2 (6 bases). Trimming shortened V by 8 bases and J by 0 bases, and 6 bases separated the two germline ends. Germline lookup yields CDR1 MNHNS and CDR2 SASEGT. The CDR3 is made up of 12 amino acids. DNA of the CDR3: TGTGCCAGCGCGGGGAGCACAGATACGCAGTATTTT. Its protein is CASAGSTDTQYF.

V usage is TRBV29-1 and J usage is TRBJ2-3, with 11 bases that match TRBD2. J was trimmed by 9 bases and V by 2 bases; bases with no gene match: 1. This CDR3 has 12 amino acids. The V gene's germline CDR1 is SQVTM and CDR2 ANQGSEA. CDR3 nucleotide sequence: TGCAGCGTTGAAACTAGCGGGAGCACGCAGTATTTT. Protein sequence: CSVETSGSTQYF.

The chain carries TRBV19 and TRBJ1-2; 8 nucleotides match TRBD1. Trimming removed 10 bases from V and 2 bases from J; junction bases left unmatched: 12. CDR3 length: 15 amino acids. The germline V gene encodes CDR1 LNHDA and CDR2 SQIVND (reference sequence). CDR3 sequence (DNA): TGTGCCACCGACTCCGGGACAGGAGGCAACTATGGCTACACCTTC. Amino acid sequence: CATDSGTGGNYGYTF.

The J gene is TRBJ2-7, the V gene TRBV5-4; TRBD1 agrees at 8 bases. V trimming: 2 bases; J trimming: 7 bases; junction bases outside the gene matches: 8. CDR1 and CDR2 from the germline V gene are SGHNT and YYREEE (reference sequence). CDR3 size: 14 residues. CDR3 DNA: TGTGCCAGCAGCTTTATGCAGGGGGCGGGGGAGCAGTACTTC. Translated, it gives CASSFMQGAGEQYF.

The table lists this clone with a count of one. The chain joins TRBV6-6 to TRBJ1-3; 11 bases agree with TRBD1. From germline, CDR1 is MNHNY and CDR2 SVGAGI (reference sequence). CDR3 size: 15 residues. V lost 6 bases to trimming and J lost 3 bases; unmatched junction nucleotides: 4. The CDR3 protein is CASSRTGGYGNTIYF. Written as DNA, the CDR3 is TGTGCCAGCAGCCGGACAGGGGGCTATGGAAACACCATATATTTT.

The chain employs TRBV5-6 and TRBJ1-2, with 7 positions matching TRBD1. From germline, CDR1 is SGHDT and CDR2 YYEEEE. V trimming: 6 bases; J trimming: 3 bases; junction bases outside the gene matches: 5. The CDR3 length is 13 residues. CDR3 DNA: TGTGCCAGCAACCCGGACAGGCACTATGGCTACACCTTC. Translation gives CASNPDRHYGYTF.

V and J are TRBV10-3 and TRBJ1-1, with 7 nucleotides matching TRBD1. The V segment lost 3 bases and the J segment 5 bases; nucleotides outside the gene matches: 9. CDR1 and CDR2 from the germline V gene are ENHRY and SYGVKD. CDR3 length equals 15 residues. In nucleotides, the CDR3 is TGTGCCATCAGTGAAGCAGACAGGGATCGGACTGAAGCTTTCTTT. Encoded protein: CAISEADRDRTEAFF.

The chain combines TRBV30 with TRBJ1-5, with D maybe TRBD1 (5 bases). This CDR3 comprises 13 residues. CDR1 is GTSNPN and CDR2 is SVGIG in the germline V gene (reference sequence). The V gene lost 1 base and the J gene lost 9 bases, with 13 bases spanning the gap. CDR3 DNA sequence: TGTGCCTGGAGTGCAGGGCCTCTTCGGCCCCAGCATTTT. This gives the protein CAWSAGPLRPQHF.

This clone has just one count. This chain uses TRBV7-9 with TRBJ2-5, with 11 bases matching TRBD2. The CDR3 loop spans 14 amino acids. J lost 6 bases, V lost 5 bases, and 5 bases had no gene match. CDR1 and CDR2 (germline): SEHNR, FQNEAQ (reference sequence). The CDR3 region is CASSPGLAAQTQYF. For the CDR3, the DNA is TGTGCCAGCAGCCCGGGACTAGCGGCGCAGACCCAGTACTTC.

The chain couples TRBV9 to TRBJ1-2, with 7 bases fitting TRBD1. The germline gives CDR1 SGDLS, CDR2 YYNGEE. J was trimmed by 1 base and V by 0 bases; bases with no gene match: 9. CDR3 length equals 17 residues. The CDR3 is CASSVGDWDSLNYGYTF. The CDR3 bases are TGTGCCAGCAGCGTAGGTGATTGGGACAGCCTTAACTATGGCTACACCTTC.

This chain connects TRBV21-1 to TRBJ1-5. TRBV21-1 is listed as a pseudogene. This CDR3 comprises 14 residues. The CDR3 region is CASSQKALNQPQHF. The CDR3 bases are TGTGCCAGCAGCCAAAAGGCACTAAATCAGCCCCAGCATTTT.

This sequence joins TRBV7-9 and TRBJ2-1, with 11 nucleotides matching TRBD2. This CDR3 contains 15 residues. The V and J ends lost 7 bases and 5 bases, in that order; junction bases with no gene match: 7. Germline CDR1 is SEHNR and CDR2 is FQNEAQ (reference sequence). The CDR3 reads CASIRTSGRHNEQFF. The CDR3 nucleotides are TGTGCCAGCATTAGGACTAGCGGGCGGCACAATGAGCAGTTCTTC.